This TCR beta chain was sequenced for a study of control samples from healthy donors and cancer patients. Data came from immunoSEQ multiplex PCR; TCRdb stores just in-frame clones and leaves some out. This repertoire shows 130,000 to 150,000 clones, roughly nine tenths found once; its top ten account for roughly 8.7%. The specimen sequenced was blood. The clonotype comes from a woman aged 30 to 39 in good health.

Here the CDR3 DNA reads TGTGCCAGCAGCTTAGATGGGCCTCCTTTGGAGCAGTACTTC. It encodes CASSLDGPPLEQYF. J is TRBJ2-7 and V is TRBV7-9; no definite D call. This CDR3 has 14 residues. From germline, CDR1 is SEHNR and CDR2 FQNEAQ (reference sequence). Trimming left V 1 base short and J 7 bases short, with 14 bases between.